Each of the 19 T cell receptor beta chains below was sequenced from the same sample in a study of T cell changes during pregnancy in multiple sclerosis. Libraries were prepared by immunoSEQ multiplex PCR; TCRdb keeps only in-frame clonotypes and omits some of them. This sample has 75,000 to 100,000 clones, with around 91% found just once. The source was peripheral blood, collected after pregnancy. These receptors originate from a female donor in good health, enrolled as a control in a pregnancy study.

A few counts support this clone. The chain recombines TRBV20-1 with TRBJ1-1; D perhaps matches TRBD1 (5 bases). CDR3 size: 11 residues. Germline V gene data show CDR1 as DFQATT and CDR2 as SNEGSKA (reference sequence). V shed 4 bases and J shed 3 bases, with 6 bases lying between them. This chain's CDR3 is CSATTDTEAFF. Written as DNA, the CDR3 is TGCAGTGCTACGACAGACACTGAAGCTTTCTTT.

This chain connects TRBV2 to TRBJ2-7; D is possibly TRBD2 (5 bases). CDR3 size: 11 residues. Germline V gene lookup returns CDR1 SNHLY and CDR2 FYNNEI. Trimming took off 6 bases at V and 7 bases at J, with 10 bases between the two ends. The CDR3 sequence: CASRQRAEQYF. CDR3 in DNA: TGTGCCAGCAGACAGAGGGCTGAGCAGTACTTC.

The J gene is TRBJ2-2, the V gene TRBV5-1; 12 bases align to TRBD2. This CDR3 spans 18 amino acids. V gave up 0 bases and J gave up 0 bases; unmatched junction bases: 3. Germline V gene data show CDR1 as SGHRS and CDR2 as YFSETQ. The CDR3: CASSLVPSGGANTGELFF. The CDR3 nucleotides read TGCGCCAGCAGCTTGGTCCCTAGCGGGGGGGCGAACACCGGGGAGCTGTTTTTT.

The chain carries TRBV29-1 and TRBJ2-7; D gene ambiguous. V lost 1 base and J lost 0, with 7 bases in between. CDR3 length: 13 amino acids. CDR1 is SQVTM, CDR2 ANQGSEA, per germline. CDR3 in amino acids: CSVEAGISYEQYF. CDR3 nucleotides: TGCAGCGTTGAAGCAGGCATCTCCTACGAGCAGTACTTC.

The chain joins TRBV5-4 to TRBJ1-2; D possibly corresponds to TRBD1 (6 bases). V was pared by 0 bases and J by 3 bases, with 9 bases between. The CDR3 is 14 amino acids. Per the germline V gene, CDR1 is SGHNT and CDR2 is YYREEE (reference sequence). The CDR3 DNA sequence: TGTGCCAGCAGCTTGGCAGGGGTCGACTATGGCTACACCTTC. Protein: CASSLAGVDYGYTF.

The CDR3 sequence is CASSESRLRGNTIYF. The DNA of the CDR3 is TGTGCCAGCAGTGAATCGCGGTTAAGGGGAAACACCATATATTTT. The chain carries TRBV25-1 and TRBJ1-3; unclear D gene. V shed 1 base and J shed 4 bases, with 11 bases lying between them. The CDR3 has 15 amino acids. Germline lookup yields CDR1 MGHDK and CDR2 SYGVNS.

This rearrangement joins TRBV6-5 to TRBJ1-5, with D possibly matching TRBD1 (5 bases). CDR3 length: 14 residues. V gave up 7 bases and J gave up 4 bases, with 14 bases separating them. Germline V gene sequence: CDR1 MNHEY, CDR2 SVGAGI. In DNA form, the CDR3 reads TGTGCCAGCACTCGAACGGCAGGGAATCAGCCCCAGCATTTT. This sequence encodes CASTRTAGNQPQHF.

V gene TRBV6-1 combines with J gene TRBJ2-1; TRBD2 matches at 9 bases. This CDR3 has 14 residues. The germline CDR1 and CDR2 sequences are MNHNS and SASEGT. J gave up 4 bases and V 6 bases, and 4 bases lay outside the gene matches. The CDR3 region has the DNA TGTGCCAGCAGACCCAGCGGGGGGTACAATGAGCAGTTCTTC. It specifies CASRPSGGYNEQFF.

The chain couples TRBV15 to TRBJ1-2; unclear D gene. V lost 7 bases and J lost 4, with 16 bases in between. The CDR3 runs 14 residues. Germline-derived CDR1 and CDR2 are LNHNV and YYDKDF (reference sequence). CDR3 in DNA: TGTGCCACCACCCCCTCCGTATCCTCCTATGGCTACACCTTC. This codes for CATTPSVSSYGYTF.

The chain couples TRBV4-3 to TRBJ1-4; TRBD1 is a possible D gene (6 bases). Germline V gene sequence: CDR1 LGHNA, CDR2 YSLEER. Trimming shortened V by 4 bases and J by 7 bases, and 16 bases separated the two germline ends. This CDR3 is built from 15 residues. CDR3 DNA sequence: TGCGCCAGCAGCCCCTCCGTGGGGGGGCGTGAAAAACTGTTTTTT. Protein: CASSPSVGGREKLFF.

The chain is built from TRBV5-5 and TRBJ2-2; D perhaps matches TRBD1 (6 bases). This CDR3 region has 16 residues. V dropped 4 bases and J dropped 0 bases, with 13 bases sitting between them. Germline loops: CDR1 SGHKS, CDR2 YYEKEE (reference sequence). The CDR3 sequence: CASSPYRETNTGELFF. DNA of the CDR3: TGTGCCAGCAGCCCCTACAGGGAAACGAACACCGGGGAGCTGTTTTTT.

This clone came up once. The chain is built from TRBV19 and TRBJ1-5; 8 bases are a match to TRBD1. The CDR3 covers 18 residues. Germline V gene sequence: CDR1 LNHDA, CDR2 SQIVND (reference sequence). With 4 bases clipped from V and 1 base from J, the junction kept 12 bases outside the gene matches. The CDR3 here is CASSTLPGQGSSNQPQHF. The CDR3 DNA reads TGTGCCAGTAGTACCCTTCCCGGACAGGGCTCCAGCAATCAGCCCCAGCATTTT.

The chain joins TRBV5-4 to TRBJ1-6, with D possibly being TRBD1 (6 bases). The CDR3 consists of 14 residues. Trimming took 0 bases from V and 6 from J, leaving 7 bases between them. The germline CDR1 and CDR2 sequences are SGHNT and YYREEE (reference sequence). The CDR3 is CASSLGGGNSPLHF. In DNA, the CDR3 is TGTGCCAGCAGCTTGGGAGGGGGTAATTCACCCCTCCACTTT.

The chain links TRBV10-2 to TRBJ2-6; 7 bases agree with TRBD1. Germline CDR1 reads WSHSY; CDR2 reads SAAADI. This CDR3 is 16 amino acids long. After removal of 2 bases from V and 2 bases from J, the junction contained 3 bases not matched to a gene. The DNA of the CDR3 is TGCGCCAGCAGTGAGGGCAGGGGGACTGGGGCCAACGTCCTGACTTTC. This gives the protein CASSEGRGTGANVLTF.

This clone was detected only a few times. V usage is TRBV7-3 and J usage is TRBJ2-3; 9 bases agree with TRBD2. CDR3 size: 15 residues. Germline-derived CDR1 and CDR2 are SGHTA and FQGTGA. Trimming cost V 0 bases and J 3 bases; bases outside gene matches: 1. The CDR3 DNA follows: TGTGCCAGCAGCTTAACTGCGGGGGGGACAGATACGCAGTATTTT. Encoded protein: CASSLTAGGTDTQYF.

The chain recombines TRBV6-1 with TRBJ1-6, with TRBD1 as a possible D gene (6 bases). The V end lost 7 bases, the J end lost 3 bases, and 10 bases lay between the germline ends. CDR3 length: 14 residues. Germline CDR1 is MNHNS and CDR2 is SASEGT. CDR3 protein: CASTQGNYNSPLHF. CDR3 nucleotide sequence: TGTGCCAGCACCCAGGGGAACTATAATTCACCCCTCCACTTT.

Details on this clone: The same CDR3 also results from other DNA sequences found in this sample. V gene TRBV27 combines with J gene TRBJ1-2; maybe TRBD1 (6 bases). Per the germline V gene, CDR1 is MNHEY and CDR2 is SMNVEV (reference sequence). Trimming shortened V by 6 bases and J by 2 bases, and 7 bases separated the two germline ends. The CDR3 has 12 residues. The CDR3 sequence: CASRGANYGYTF. The CDR3, as DNA: TGTGCCAGCAGGGGGGCGAACTATGGCTACACCTTC.

This clone was found once. The chain is built from TRBV28 and TRBJ2-3; D not certain. The CDR3 runs 12 residues. V shed 6 bases and J shed 1 base, with 5 bases lying between them. Per the germline V gene, CDR1 is MDHEN and CDR2 is SYDVKM. For the CDR3, the DNA is TGTGCCAGCAGGGTAGGCACAGATACGCAGTATTTT. Its protein is CASRVGTDTQYF. Using reference TRBV28 and TRBJ2-3 for the parts outside the CDR3, the full variable domain is DVKVTQSSRYLVKRTGEKVFLECVQDMDHENMFWYRQDPGLGLRLIYFSYDVKMKEKGDIPEGYSVSREKKERFSLILESASTNQTSMYLCASRVGTDTQYFGPGTRLTVL.

CDR3 nucleotide sequence: TGCGCCAGCAGCCAAGGGGGGGGGACCACAGATACGCAGTATTTT. Translation gives CASSQGGGTTDTQYF. This chain uses TRBV4-3 with TRBJ2-3; TRBD2 agrees at 7 bases. Germline assignment: CDR1 LGHNA and CDR2 YSLEER. J lost 2 bases, V lost 1 base, and 3 bases had no gene match. The length of the CDR3 is 15 residues.